This note documents a single T cell receptor (beta chain) sequence. Profiling relied on immunoSEQ multiplex PCR, and the TCRdb table lists in-frame clones only, not all of them. This sample has 40,000 to 55,000 clones; around 84% occur once, and the top ten carry roughly 22%. Regarding time point: pretreatment peripheral blood. Germline V gene lookup returns CDR1 KGHSH and CDR2 LQKENI. The CDR3 has 15 amino acids. Trimming removed 0 bases from V and 3 bases from J; junction bases left unmatched: 1. This sample is part of a study of PD-L1 blockade in urothelial cancer. The gene calls are TRBV18 and TRBJ2-2, with 7 bases lining up with TRBD2. This clonotype was obtained from a man in his 60s with urothelial cancer. The sequencing used PBMCs, collected around atezolizumab (anti-PD-L1) treatment. CDR3 in amino acids: CASSPPGRDTGELFF. The CDR3 DNA reads as TGTGCCAGCTCACCACCGGGGAGGGACACCGGGGAGCTGTTTTTT.